Shown below are 5 T cell receptor beta chains from a single sample sequenced in a study of metastatic and nonmetastatic thyroid tumors. Patients underwent thyroid surgery, and none had received any treatment before it. Via MiXCR, TCRdb re-called the PCR reads. The table shows around 34,000 clones, with less than 20% occurring only once. The sample taken for sequencing was blood. These receptors came from a female donor with papillary thyroid cancer or a benign thyroid nodule (not recorded which). Some clones in this sample may be carry-over from other donors' samples.

CDR3: CASSLYSESPLHF. Written as DNA, the CDR3 is TGTGCCAGCAGCCTATATTCCGAATCACCCCTCCACTTT. The J gene is TRBJ1-6, the V gene TRBV7-2, with D hard to call. CDR3 length equals 13 residues. The V end lost 5 bases, the J end lost 10 bases, and 12 bases lay between the germline ends. Germline V gives CDR1 SGHTA, CDR2 FQGNSA.

This clone was counted at least ten times. V and J are TRBV5-1 and TRBJ1-4; tentative D call: TRBD1 (6 bases). The V and J ends lost 1 base and 8 bases respectively, with 15 bases between them. Germline values: CDR1 SGHRS, CDR2 YFSETQ. This CDR3 is built from 15 residues. The chain's CDR3 is CASSLRSGDQEKLFF. The CDR3 DNA is TGCGCCAGCAGCTTGAGATCAGGGGACCAAGAAAAACTGTTTTTT.

This clone was found many times. The V and J genes are TRBV11-2 and TRBJ2-1; D call uncertain. V was shortened by 0 bases and J by 7 bases, with 7 bases between the two germline ends. CDR1 SGHAT and CDR2 FQNNGV come from the germline V gene. This CDR3 spans 13 amino acids. The CDR3 protein is CASSLDWENEQFF. The CDR3 DNA reads TGTGCCAGCAGCTTAGATTGGGAAAATGAGCAGTTCTTC.

This clone has ten or more counts. The chain joins TRBV9 to TRBJ2-5; 10 bases match TRBD1. Per the germline V gene, CDR1 is SGDLS and CDR2 is YYNGEE. The CDR3 runs to 17 residues. Losses at the gene ends were 2 bases for V and 5 bases for J; bases not matched to a gene: 12. The CDR3 DNA reads TGTGCCAGCAGCGTTTACGGACAGGGGGAAGTGGGGGAGACCCAGTACTTC. It specifies CASSVYGQGEVGETQYF.

This chain connects TRBV28 to TRBJ2-1; D remains ambiguous. V was shortened by 10 bases and J by 0 bases, with 13 bases between the two germline ends. CDR1 MDHEN and CDR2 SYDVKM come from the germline V gene. This CDR3 spans 14 amino acids. In DNA, the CDR3 is TGTGCCACCACCTCCACGGGCTCCTACAATGAGCAGTTCTTC. It encodes CATTSTGSYNEQFF.